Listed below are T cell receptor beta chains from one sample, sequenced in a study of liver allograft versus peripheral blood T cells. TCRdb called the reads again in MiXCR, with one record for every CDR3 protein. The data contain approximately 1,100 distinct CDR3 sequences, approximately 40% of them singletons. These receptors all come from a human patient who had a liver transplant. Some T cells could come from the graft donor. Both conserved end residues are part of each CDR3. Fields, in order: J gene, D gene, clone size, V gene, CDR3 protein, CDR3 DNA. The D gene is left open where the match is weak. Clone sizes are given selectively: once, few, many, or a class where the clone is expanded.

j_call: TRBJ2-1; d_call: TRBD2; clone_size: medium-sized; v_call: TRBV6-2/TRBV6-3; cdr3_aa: CATGLEPYNEQFF; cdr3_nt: TGTGCCACTGGACTAGAGCCTTACAATGAGCAGTTCTTC
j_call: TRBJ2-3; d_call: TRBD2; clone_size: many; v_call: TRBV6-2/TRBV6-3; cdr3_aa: CASSYGGSGADTQYF; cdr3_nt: TGTGCCAGCAGTTATGGCGGGAGCGGCGCAGATACGCAGTATTTT
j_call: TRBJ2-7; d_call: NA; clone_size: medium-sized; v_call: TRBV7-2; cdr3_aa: CASSPTASYEQYF; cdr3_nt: TGTGCCAGCAGTCCGACAGCCTCCTACGAGCAGTACTTC
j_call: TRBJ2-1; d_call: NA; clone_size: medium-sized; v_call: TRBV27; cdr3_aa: CASSLLVTSGEQFF; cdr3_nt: TGTGCCAGCAGTTTATTAGTCACTTCAGGAGAGCAGTTCTTC
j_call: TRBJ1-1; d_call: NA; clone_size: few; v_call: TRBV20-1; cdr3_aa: CSARGRLNTEAFF; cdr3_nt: TGCAGTGCTAGAGGGCGTTTGAACACTGAAGCTTTCTTT
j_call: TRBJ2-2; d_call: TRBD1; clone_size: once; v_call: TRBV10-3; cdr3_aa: CASQNPGQDLTGELFF; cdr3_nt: TGTGCCAGCCAAAACCCGGGACAGGACCTCACCGGGGAGCTGTTTTTT
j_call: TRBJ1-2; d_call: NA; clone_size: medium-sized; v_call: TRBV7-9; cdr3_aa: CASSLAGSGGYTF; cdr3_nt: TGTGCCAGCAGCTTAGCAGGCTCGGGGGGCTACACCTTC
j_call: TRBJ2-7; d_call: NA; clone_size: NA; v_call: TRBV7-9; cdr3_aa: CASSLGAVTYEQYF; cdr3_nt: TGTGCCAGCAGCTTAGGGGCTGTAACCTACGAGCAGTACTTC
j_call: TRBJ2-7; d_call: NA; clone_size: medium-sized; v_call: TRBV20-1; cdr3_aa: CSARDGTQERLEQYF; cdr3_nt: TGCAGTGCTAGAGATGGGACTCAAGAAAGGCTCGAGCAGTACTTC
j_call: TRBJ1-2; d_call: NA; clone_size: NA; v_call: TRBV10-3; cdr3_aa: CAISGQAGGYGYTF; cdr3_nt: TGTGCCATCAGTGGACAGGCTGGAGGCTATGGCTACACCTTC
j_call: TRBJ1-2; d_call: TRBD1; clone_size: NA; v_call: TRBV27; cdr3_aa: CASGDRGASPIYGYTF; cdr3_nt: TGTGCCAGCGGTGACAGGGGAGCATCTCCAATCTATGGCTACACCTTC
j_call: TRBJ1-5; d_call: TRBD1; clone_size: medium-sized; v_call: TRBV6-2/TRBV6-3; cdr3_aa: CASRPTGGGDQPQHF; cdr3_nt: TGTGCCAGCAGGCCCACAGGGGGCGGCGATCAGCCCCAGCATTTT
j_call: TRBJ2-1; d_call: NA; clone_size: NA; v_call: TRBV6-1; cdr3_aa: CASSKNYGEQFF; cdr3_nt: TGTGCCAGCAGTAAGAACTACGGTGAGCAGTTCTTC
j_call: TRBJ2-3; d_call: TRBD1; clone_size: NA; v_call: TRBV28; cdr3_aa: CVSSRPGQAPRSDTQYF; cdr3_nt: TGTGTCAGCAGTCGGCCTGGACAGGCTCCCCGATCAGATACGCAGTATTTT